This T cell receptor beta chain emerged from a study of blood T cell repertoires in COVID-19. Whole-study context: The United States, Italy and Spain provided the acute and convalescent COVID-19 samples. PBMCs, B-cell-depleted T cells, or T cells were the source of the cDNA or gDNA that made up the material.

Original analysis: By means of reference gene primer amplification, nucleated cell counts were estimated. The assay was immunoSEQ multiplex PCR, and TCRdb's table has in-frame clones only and misses some. The V and J calls and clone size come from that table; D and trimming were worked out from the DNA. The data show 250,000 to 350,000 clones, approximately 88% seen once. The Seattle patients joined while their infection was active and were tracked longitudinally afterward. This clone was counted a few times. The sequenced sample was peripheral blood. This sequence originates from a human donor with COVID-19, enrolled during active disease. The donor label of this sample is uncertain.

Written as DNA, the CDR3 is TGCGCCAGCAGCTTCGCTAGCGGGGGCGATACGCAGTATTTT. Translated, it gives CASSFASGGDTQYF. This chain links TRBV5-1 with TRBJ2-3; 10 bases are a match to TRBD2. The CDR3 totals 14 residues. The J segment lost 6 bases and the V segment lost 2 bases, leaving 3 bases of the junction unmatched. The germline gives CDR1 SGHRS, CDR2 YFSETQ.